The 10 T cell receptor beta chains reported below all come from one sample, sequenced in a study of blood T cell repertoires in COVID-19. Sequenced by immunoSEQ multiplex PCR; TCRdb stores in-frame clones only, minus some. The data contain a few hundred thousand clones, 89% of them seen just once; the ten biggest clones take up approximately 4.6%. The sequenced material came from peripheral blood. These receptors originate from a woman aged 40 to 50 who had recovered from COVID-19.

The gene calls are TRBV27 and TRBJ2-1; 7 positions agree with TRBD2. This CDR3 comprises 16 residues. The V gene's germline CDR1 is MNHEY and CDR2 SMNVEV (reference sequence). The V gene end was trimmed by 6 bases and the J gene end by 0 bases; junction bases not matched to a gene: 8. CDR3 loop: CASRSTLAGSYNEQFF. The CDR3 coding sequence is TGTGCCAGCAGATCGACGTTAGCGGGCTCCTACAATGAGCAGTTCTTC.

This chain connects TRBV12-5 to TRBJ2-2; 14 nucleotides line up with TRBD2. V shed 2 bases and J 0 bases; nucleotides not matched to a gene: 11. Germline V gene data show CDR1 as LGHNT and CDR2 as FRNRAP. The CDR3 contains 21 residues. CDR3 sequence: CASGLRTSGRTLPSNTGELFF. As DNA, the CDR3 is TGTGCTAGTGGTTTGAGGACTAGCGGGAGGACCTTACCGTCGAACACCGGGGAGCTGTTTTTT.

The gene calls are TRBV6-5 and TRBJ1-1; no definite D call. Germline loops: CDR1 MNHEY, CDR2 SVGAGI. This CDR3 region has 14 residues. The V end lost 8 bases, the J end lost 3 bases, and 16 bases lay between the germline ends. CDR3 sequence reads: CASRIDGRYTEAFF. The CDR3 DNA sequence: TGTGCCAGCCGGATTGACGGGAGATACACTGAAGCTTTCTTT.

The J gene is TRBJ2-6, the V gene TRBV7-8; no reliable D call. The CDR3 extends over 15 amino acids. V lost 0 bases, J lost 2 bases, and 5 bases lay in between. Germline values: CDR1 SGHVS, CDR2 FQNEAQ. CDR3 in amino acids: CASSLATAGANVLTF. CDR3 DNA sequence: TGTGCCAGCAGCTTAGCCACGGCTGGGGCCAACGTCCTGACTTTC. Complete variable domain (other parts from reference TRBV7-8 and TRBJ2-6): GAGVSQSPRYKVAKRGQDVALRCDPISGHVSLFWYQQALGQGPEFLTYFQNEAQLDKSGLPSDRFFAERPEGSVSTLKIQRTQQEDSAVYLCASSLATAGANVLTFGAGSRLTVL.

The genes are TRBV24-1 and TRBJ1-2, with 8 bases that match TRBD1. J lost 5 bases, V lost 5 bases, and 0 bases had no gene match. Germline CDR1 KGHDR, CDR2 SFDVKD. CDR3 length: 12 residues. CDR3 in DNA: TGTGCCACCAGTGGGACAGGGTATGGCTACACCTTC. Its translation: CATSGTGYGYTF.

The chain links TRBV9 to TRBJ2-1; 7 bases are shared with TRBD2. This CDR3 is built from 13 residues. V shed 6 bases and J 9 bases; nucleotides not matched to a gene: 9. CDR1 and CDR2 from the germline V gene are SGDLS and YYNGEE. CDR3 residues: CASTDSTGGEQFF. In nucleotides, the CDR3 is TGTGCCAGCACCGATTCAACGGGAGGTGAGCAGTTCTTC.

This chain's CDR3 is CASSLSRGTSYNEQFF. As DNA, the CDR3 is TGTGCCAGCTCACTCAGCAGGGGGACGTCCTACAATGAGCAGTTCTTC. The chain uses TRBV18 and TRBJ2-1, with 7 bases matching TRBD1. Per the germline V gene, CDR1 is KGHSH and CDR2 is LQKENI. The CDR3 contains 16 residues. The V and J ends lost 4 bases and 1 base, in that order; junction bases with no gene match: 7.

CDR3 in DNA: TGTGCCAGTAGTATGAAAGGGACAGGGGGCACCAATTATGGCTACACCTTC. Its translation is CASSMKGTGGTNYGYTF. The chain is built from TRBV19 and TRBJ1-2, with 12 bases fitting TRBD1. Germline values: CDR1 LNHDA, CDR2 SQIVND (reference sequence). J lost 5 bases, V lost 3 bases, and 10 bases had no gene match. The CDR3 is 17 residues long.

This CDR3 is CASSLAVQETQYF. The CDR3 region has the DNA TGTGCCAGCAGCTTGGCGGTCCAAGAGACCCAGTACTTC. J is TRBJ2-5 and V is TRBV11-2; D is unclear. Between the trimmed V and J ends, which lost 3 bases and 1 base, there was a span of 6 bases. Germline assignment: CDR1 SGHAT and CDR2 FQNNGV. This CDR3 is built from 13 residues.

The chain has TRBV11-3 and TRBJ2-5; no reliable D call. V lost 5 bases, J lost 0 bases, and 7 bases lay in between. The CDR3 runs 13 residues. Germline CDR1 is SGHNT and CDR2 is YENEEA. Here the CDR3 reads CASSPRYQETQYF. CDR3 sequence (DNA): TGTGCCAGCAGCCCTCGGTACCAAGAGACCCAGTACTTC.